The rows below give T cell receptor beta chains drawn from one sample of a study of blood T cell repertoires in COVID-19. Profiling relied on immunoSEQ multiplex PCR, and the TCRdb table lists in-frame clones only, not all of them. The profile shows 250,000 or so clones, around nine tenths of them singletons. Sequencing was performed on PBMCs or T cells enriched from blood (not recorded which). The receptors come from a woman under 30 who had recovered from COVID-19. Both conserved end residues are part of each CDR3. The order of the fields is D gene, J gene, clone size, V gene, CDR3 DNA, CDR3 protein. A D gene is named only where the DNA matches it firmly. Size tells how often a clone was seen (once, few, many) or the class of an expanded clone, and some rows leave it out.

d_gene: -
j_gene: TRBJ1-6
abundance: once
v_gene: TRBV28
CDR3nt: TGTGCCAGCAGTTTTTATATGGTGGCAGGGAATTCACCCCTCCACTTT
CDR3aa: CASSFYMVAGNSPLHF

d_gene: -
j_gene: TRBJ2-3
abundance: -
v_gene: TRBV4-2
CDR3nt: TGTGCCAGCAGCCAAGGAGTAGCTAGCACAGATACGCAGTATTTT
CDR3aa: CASSQGVASTDTQYF

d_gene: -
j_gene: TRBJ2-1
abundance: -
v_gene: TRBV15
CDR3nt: TGTGCCACCAGCACCTCCTCGGACTTATGGGATGAGCAGTTCTTC
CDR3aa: CATSTSSDLWDEQFF

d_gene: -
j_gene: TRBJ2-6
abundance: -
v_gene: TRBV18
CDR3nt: TGTGCCAGCTCACCAGCAACAGAAGGTGGGGCCAACGTCCTGACTTTC
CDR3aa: CASSPATEGGANVLTF

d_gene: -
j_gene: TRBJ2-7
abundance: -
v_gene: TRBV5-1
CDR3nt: TGCGCCAGCAGCTTGGGGCGCGGCTCCTACGAGCAGTACTTC
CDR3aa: CASSLGRGSYEQYF

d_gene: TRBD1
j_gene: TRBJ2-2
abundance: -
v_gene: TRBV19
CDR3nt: TGTGCCAGTAGTACCCCAGACAGGGGACCCACCCGGGAGCTGTTTTTT
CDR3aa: CASSTPDRGPTRELFF

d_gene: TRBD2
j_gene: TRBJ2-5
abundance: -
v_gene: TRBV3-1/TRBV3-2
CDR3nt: TGTGCCAGCAGCCAAGGTCCTAGCGGGTGGGAGTCCCAGTACTTC
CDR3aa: CASSQGPSGWESQYF

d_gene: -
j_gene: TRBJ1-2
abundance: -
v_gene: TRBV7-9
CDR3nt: TGTGCCAGCAGCCCTTTGCGGCAGGGACTCTATGGCTACACCTTC
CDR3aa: CASSPLRQGLYGYTF

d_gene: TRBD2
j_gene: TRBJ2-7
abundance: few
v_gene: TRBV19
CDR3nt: TGTGCCAGTAGCGACACTAGCGGGGGGGACGAGCAGTACTTC
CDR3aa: CASSDTSGGDEQYF

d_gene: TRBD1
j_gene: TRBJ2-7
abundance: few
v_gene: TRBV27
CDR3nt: TGTGCCAGCAGACCGGGACAGGGCAGTATCGAGCAGTACTTC
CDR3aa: CASRPGQGSIEQYF

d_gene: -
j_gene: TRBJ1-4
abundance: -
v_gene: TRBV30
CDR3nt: TGTGCCTGGAGTGTACCAGGGATGGATGAAAAACTGTTTTTT
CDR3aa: CAWSVPGMDEKLFF

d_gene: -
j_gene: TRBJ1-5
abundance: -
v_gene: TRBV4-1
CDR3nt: TGCGCCAGCAGCCCTGGGGAGTGGGACTATGGCAGTCAGCCCCAGCATTTT
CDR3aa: CASSPGEWDYGSQPQHF

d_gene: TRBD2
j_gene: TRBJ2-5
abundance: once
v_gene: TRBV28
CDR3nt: TGTGCCAGCAGTCCTATCTCGCTAGCGGGGGGAACCCAGTACTTC
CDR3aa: CASSPISLAGGTQYF

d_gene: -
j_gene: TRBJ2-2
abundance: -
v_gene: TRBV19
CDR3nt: TGTGCCAGTAGTATGGGGAGAAACACCGGGGAGCTGTTTTTT
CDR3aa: CASSMGRNTGELFF

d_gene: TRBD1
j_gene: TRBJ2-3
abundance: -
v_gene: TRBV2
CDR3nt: TGTGCCAGCAGTGAATGGGACAGCGAGTACATTACCCCTTCAACAGATACGCAGTATTTT
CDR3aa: CASSEWDSEYITPSTDTQYF

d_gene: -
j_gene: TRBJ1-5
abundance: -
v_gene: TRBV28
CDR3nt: TGTGCCAGCAGTTTAATAAACGGGAGGGGGAATCAGCCCCAGCATTTT
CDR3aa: CASSLINGRGNQPQHF

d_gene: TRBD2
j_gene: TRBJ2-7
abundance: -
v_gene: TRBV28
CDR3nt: TGTGCCAGCAGGATAGCGGGGGGGCGCTACGAGCAGTACTTC
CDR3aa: CASRIAGGRYEQYF

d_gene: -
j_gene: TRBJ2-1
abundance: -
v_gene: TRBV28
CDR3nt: TGTGCCAGCAAGTGGTCGGGAGCAGTTGAGCAGTTCTTC
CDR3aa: CASKWSGAVEQFF

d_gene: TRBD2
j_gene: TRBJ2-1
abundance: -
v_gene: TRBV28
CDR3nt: TGTGCCAGCAGAAATACCGGGACTAGCGGATACAATGAGCAGTTCTTC
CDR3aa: CASRNTGTSGYNEQFF

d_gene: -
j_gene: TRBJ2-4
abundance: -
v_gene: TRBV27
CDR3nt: TGTGCCAGCAGGGACAGAACAATTCAGTACTTC
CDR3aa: CASRDRTIQYF

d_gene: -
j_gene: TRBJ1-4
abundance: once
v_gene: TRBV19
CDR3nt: TGTGCCAGTAGTATCCGCCGACAGGAAAATGAAAAACTGTTTTTT
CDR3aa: CASSIRRQENEKLFF

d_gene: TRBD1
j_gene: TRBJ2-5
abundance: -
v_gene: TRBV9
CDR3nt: TGTGCCAGCAGCGTAACGGACAGGGGGGAGACCCAGTACTTC
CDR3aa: CASSVTDRGETQYF

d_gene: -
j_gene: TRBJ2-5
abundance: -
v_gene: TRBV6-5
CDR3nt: TGTGCCAGCAGTTACTCGGGGCTTGAGACCCAGTACTTC
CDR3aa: CASSYSGLETQYF

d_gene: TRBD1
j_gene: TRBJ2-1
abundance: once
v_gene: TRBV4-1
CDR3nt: TGCGCCAGCAGCCAGGGTACAGGGGGCGAGCAGTTCTTC
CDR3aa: CASSQGTGGEQFF

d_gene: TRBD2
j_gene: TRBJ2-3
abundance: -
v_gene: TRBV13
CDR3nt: TGTGCCAGCAGCCAGGTAGCGCGGTGGGAGGGCCAAGATACGCAGTATTTT
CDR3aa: CASSQVARWEGQDTQYF

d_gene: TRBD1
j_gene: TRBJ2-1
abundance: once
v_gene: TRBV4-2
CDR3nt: TGTGCCAGCAGCATCCGACAGGGGGTTTACAATGAGCAGTTCTTC
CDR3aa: CASSIRQGVYNEQFF

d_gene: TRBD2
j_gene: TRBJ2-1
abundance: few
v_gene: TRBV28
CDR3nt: TGTGCCAGCAGTTTACCCCTCGGAAGGCTAGCGGGCCTTGAGCAGTTCTTC
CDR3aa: CASSLPLGRLAGLEQFF

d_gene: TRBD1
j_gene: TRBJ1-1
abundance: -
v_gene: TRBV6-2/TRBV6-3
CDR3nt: TGTGCCAGCAGTTACGGGTCGGGGACAGCCGTTACAAGAGCTTTCTTT
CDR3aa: CASSYGSGTAVTRAFF

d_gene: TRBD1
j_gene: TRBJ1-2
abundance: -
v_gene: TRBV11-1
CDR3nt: TGTGCCAGCAGCCCCGGGACAGGGATTTACTATGACGGCTACACCTTC
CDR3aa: CASSPGTGIYYDGYTF

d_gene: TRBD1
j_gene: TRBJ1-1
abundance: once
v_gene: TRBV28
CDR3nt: TGTGCCAGCAGCCATTGGACAGGGAAAAGTGAAGCTTTCTTT
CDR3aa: CASSHWTGKSEAFF

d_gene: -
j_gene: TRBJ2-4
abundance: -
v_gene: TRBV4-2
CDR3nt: TGTGCCAGCAGCCCCGGGGTAGCCAAAAACATTCAGTACTTC
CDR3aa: CASSPGVAKNIQYF

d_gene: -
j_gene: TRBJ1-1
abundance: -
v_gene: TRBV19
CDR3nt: TGTGCCAGTAGCCCCGGGGTGGGGGGTAGAGCTTTCTTT
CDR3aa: CASSPGVGGRAFF

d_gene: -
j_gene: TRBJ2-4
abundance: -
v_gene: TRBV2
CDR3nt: TGTGCCAGCACTGAAGTCGGGGGAACTTTAAACATTCAGTACTTC
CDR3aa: CASTEVGGTLNIQYF

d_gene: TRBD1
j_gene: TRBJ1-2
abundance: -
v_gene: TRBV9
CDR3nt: TGTGCCAGCAGCGTAGGGACAGGGAGTAACTATGGCTACACCTTC
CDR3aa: CASSVGTGSNYGYTF

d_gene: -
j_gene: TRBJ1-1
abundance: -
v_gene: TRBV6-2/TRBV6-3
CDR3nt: TGTGCCAGCAGTTACCGGTCGGGGAACACTGAAGCTTTCTTT
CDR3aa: CASSYRSGNTEAFF

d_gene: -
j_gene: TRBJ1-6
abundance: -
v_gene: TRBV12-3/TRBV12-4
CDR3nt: TGTGCCAGCAGTGTAGCACAGGGTGCACCCCTCCACTTT
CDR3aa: CASSVAQGAPLHF

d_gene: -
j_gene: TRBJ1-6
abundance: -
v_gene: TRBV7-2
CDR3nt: TGTGCCAGCAGCTTAGTACGGGGGACGGTTTCTCATTCACCCCTCCACTTT
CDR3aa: CASSLVRGTVSHSPLHF

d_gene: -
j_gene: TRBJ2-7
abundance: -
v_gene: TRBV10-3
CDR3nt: TGTGCCATCAGTGCGGGAAGGGGGGGTCCCTACGAGCAGTACTTC
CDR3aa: CAISAGRGGPYEQYF

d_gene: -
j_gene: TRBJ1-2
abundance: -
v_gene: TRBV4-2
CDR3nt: TGTGCCAGCAGCCAAGATATGGCGGGGAACTATGGCTACACCTTC
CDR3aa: CASSQDMAGNYGYTF

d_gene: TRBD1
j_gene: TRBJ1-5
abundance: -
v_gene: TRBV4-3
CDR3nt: TGCGCCAGCAGATGGGACAGGGGGCCCAGGGAGGATCAGCCCCAGCATTTT
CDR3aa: CASRWDRGPREDQPQHF

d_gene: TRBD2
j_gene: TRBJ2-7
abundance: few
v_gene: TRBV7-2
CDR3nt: TGTGCCAGCAGACCGAGCGGGGCCCTCTCCTACGAGCAGTACTTC
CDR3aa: CASRPSGALSYEQYF

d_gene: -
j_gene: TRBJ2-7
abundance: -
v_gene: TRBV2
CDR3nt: TGTGCCAGCACCCGATCGAGGGCCTACGAGCAGTACTTC
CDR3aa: CASTRSRAYEQYF

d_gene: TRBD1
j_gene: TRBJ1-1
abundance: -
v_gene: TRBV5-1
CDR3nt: TGCGCCAGCAGCGGGGGGACAGGGTTAATGGGTGAAGCTTTCTTT
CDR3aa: CASSGGTGLMGEAFF

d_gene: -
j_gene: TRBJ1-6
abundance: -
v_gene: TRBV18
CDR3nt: TGTGCCAGCTCACCACCTTTCCAGGGCAATTATAATTCACCCCTCCACTTT
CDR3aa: CASSPPFQGNYNSPLHF

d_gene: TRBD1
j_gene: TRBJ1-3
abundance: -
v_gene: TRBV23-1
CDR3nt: TGCGCCAGCAGTCAAGGTCGACAGGGTTTCTTACTATTCTCTGGAAACACCATATATTTT
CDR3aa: CASSQGRQGFLLFSGNTIYF

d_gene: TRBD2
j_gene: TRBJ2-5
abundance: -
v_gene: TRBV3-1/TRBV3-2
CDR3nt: TGTGCCAGCACCCAATTCTTACTAGCGCCAGAGACCCAGTACTTC
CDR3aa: CASTQFLLAPETQYF

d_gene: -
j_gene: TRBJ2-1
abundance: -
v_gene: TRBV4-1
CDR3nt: TGCGCCAGCAGCCAAGTGGGCCCCAACAATGAGCAGTTCTTC
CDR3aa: CASSQVGPNNEQFF

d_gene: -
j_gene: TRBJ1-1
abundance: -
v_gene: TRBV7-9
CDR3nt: TGTGCCAGCAGCTCCACAGGGAACACTGAAGCTTTCTTT
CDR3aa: CASSSTGNTEAFF

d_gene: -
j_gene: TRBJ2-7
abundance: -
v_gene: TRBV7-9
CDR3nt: TGTGCCAGCAGCCCCTTTGGTGGGGGCCTATTCTACGAGCAGTACTTC
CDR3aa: CASSPFGGGLFYEQYF

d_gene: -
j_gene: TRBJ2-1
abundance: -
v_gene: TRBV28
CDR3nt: TGTGCCAGCACCCTCGGAGGCTGGGTTGAGGATGAGCAGTTCTTC
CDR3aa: CASTLGGWVEDEQFF

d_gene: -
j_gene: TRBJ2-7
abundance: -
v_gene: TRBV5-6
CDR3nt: TGTGCCAGCAGCTTGCACAGGGACGAAAGCTACGAGCAGTACTTC
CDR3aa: CASSLHRDESYEQYF

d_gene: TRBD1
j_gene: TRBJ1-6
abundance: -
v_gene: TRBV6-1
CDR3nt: TGTGCCAGCAGTTGGAGGGACAGTTATAATTCACCCCTCCACTTT
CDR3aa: CASSWRDSYNSPLHF

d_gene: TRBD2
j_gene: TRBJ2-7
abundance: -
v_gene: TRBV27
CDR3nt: TGTGCCAGCAGTTTACTAGCGGGAGGGTTTAGCGAGCAGTACTTC
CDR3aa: CASSLLAGGFSEQYF

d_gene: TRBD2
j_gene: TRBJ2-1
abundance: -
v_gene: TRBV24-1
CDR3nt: TGTGCCACCAGTGATGTCGGGACTAGCGGGAGCAATGAGCAGTTCTTC
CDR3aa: CATSDVGTSGSNEQFF

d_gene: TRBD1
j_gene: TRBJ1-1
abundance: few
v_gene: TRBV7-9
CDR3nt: TGTGCCAGCAGCTTAGAAACATCAAGGACAGGGAACACTGAAGCTTTCTTT
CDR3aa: CASSLETSRTGNTEAFF

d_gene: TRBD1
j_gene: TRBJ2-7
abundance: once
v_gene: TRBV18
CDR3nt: TGTGCCAGCTCACAATCCTACACCGGGACAGGAGTGGACGAGCAGTACTTC
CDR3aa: CASSQSYTGTGVDEQYF

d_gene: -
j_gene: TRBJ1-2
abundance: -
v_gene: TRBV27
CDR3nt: TGTGCCAGCAGTTTTCATGATATAGGGAGGGGAGGGTATGGCTACACCTTC
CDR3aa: CASSFHDIGRGGYGYTF

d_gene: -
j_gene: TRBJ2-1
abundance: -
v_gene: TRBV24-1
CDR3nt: TGTGCCACCAGTGATTTCGTGGGAGGTCGTTCCAATGAGCAGTTCTTC
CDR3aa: CATSDFVGGRSNEQFF